One sample yielded the 16 T cell receptor beta chains listed below, sequenced in a study of metastatic and nonmetastatic thyroid tumors (dated by TCRdb to the early 2020s). Before undergoing thyroid surgery, none of the patients had been given any kind of treatment. Library creation used PCR. For sequencing, an Illumina HiSeq 4000 was employed. In-frame beta chains were kept once TCRdb had trimmed the public reads at Q25 with fastp and called clones with MiXCR. This sample gives some 14,000 clones in total; 25% to 30% of them show up just once. Approximately 3.8% of the sample goes to the ten largest clones. The material sequenced was blood. All receptors derive from a female donor with papillary thyroid cancer or a benign thyroid nodule (not recorded which). Some clones in this sample may be carry-over from other donors' samples.

In its sample, this clone was seen a few times. The chain employs TRBV6-2 or TRBV6-3 and TRBJ2-7, with TRBD1 matching over 10 bases. The CDR3 is 15 residues long. Trimming at V came to 2 bases and at J to 3 bases, leaving 4 bases not matched to a gene. The germline V gene encodes CDR1 MNHEY and CDR2 SVGEGT. The CDR3 DNA sequence: TGTGCCAGCAGTTACGGGACAGGGGAATTCTACGAGCAGTACTTC. This translates into CASSYGTGEFYEQYF.

This clone is labeled as medium-sized. This chain links TRBV19 with TRBJ2-3, with D perhaps matching TRBD1 or TRBD2 (6 bases each). V lost 3 bases, J lost 8 bases, and 15 bases lay in between. Germline V gives CDR1 LNHDA, CDR2 SQIVND (reference sequence). The CDR3 is 14 residues long. The CDR3 spells CASSIGQGRGTQYF. The CDR3 DNA reads as TGTGCCAGTAGTATCGGGCAGGGGCGGGGTACGCAGTATTTT.

This clone has ten or more counts. In nucleotides, the CDR3 is TGTGCCAGCAGTGGAGGTGGGCGGGGGGGCCGCGAGACCCAGTACTTC. The encoded protein is CASSGGGRGGRETQYF. This sequence joins TRBV2 and TRBJ2-5, with 9 bases aligning to TRBD2. Unmatched junction bases numbered 11, after V lost 4 bases and J lost 5 bases. Germline CDR1 reads SNHLY; CDR2 reads FYNNEI. The CDR3 contains 16 residues. Supplemented by reference TRBV2 and TRBJ2-5, the full variable domain reads EPEVTQTPSHQVTQMGQEVILRCVPISNHLYFYWYRQILGQKVEFLVSFYNNEISEKSEIFDDQFSVERPDGSNFTLKIRSTKLEDSAMYFCASSGGGRGGRETQYFGPGTRLLVL.

V and J are TRBV11-2 and TRBJ2-7; 8 bases agree with TRBD2. The CDR3 has 14 residues. Trimming cost V 3 bases and J 5 bases; bases outside gene matches: 6. Germline CDR1 and CDR2: SGHAT and FQNNGV. CDR3 DNA: TGTGCCAGCAGCTTTGAACTAGCGGTCAACGAGCAGTACTTC. It codes for CASSFELAVNEQYF.

This chain links TRBV28 with TRBJ2-7; D is unresolved. This CDR3 spans 11 amino acids. Germline V CDR1 and CDR2: MDHEN, SYDVKM. Trimming left V 5 bases short and J 3 bases short, with 5 bases between. CDR3 nucleotide sequence: TGTGCCAGCAGTCGGGTCTACGAGCAGTACTTC. This encodes CASSRVYEQYF. Based on the CDR3 plus reference TRBV28 and TRBJ2-7, the full variable domain is DVKVTQSSRYLVKRTGEKVFLECVQDMDHENMFWYRQDPGLGLRLIYFSYDVKMKEKGDIPEGYSVSREKKERFSLILESASTNQTSMYLCASSRVYEQYFGPGTRLTVT.

The chain employs TRBV3-1 and TRBJ1-2; D not resolved. V dropped 0 bases and J dropped 6 bases, with 14 bases sitting between them. The CDR3 contains 15 residues. From germline, CDR1 is LGHDT and CDR2 YNNKEL (reference sequence). The CDR3 region has the DNA TGTGCCAGCAGCCAAGATGGTTTGGGTTGGGATGGCTACACCTTC. Translating it yields CASSQDGLGWDGYTF.

As concerns this clone: At one boundary the junction diverges from the germline segment, which might be a read error. The chain combines TRBV20-1 with TRBJ2-1; TRBD2 is a possible D gene (6 bases). CDR3 length: 14 amino acids. Germline CDR1 is DFQATT and CDR2 is SNEGSKA (reference sequence). CDR3 residues: CIARADYPYNELFF. For the CDR3, the DNA is TGCATTGCTAGGGCGGACTACCCCTACAATGAGCTGTTCTTC.

This clone was seen at least ten times. V and J are TRBV7-2 and TRBJ2-3; D gene unclear. With 0 bases removed from V and 0 bases from J, the gap between germline ends came to 10 bases. The CDR3 runs 16 residues. Per germline, CDR1 SGHTA and CDR2 FQGNSA. The CDR3 loop is CASSLAASSSTDTQYF. The CDR3 coding sequence is TGTGCCAGCAGCTTAGCGGCGAGCTCTAGCACAGATACGCAGTATTTT.

This clone is classed as medium-sized. J is TRBJ2-2 and V is TRBV7-3; the D gene could be TRBD1 or TRBD2 (5 bases each). V shed 4 bases and J shed 3 bases, with 9 bases lying between them. CDR1 SGHTA and CDR2 FQGTGA come from the germline V gene. This CDR3 spans 14 amino acids. The CDR3 DNA is TGTGCCAGCAGCTCGGGACGGCACACCGGGGAGCTGTTTTTT. This encodes CASSSGRHTGELFF. Full variable domain (rest looked up from reference TRBV7-3 and TRBJ2-2): GAGVSQTPSNKVTEKGKYVELRCDPISGHTALYWYRQSLGQGPEFLIYFQGTGAADDSGLPNDRFFAVRPEGSVSTLKIQRTERGDSAVYLCASSSGRHTGELFFGEGSRLTVL.

As regards this clone: The junction departs from germline at one end; a sequencing error may be responsible. The V call is TRBV10-3, the J call TRBJ2-1; D unclear. CDR1 ENHRY and CDR2 SYGVKD come from the germline V gene. The CDR3 length is 16 residues. The CDR3 reads CAICEGWATLYNEQFF. The CDR3, as DNA: TGTGCCATCTGTGAAGGCTGGGCCACACTCTACAATGAGCAGTTCTTC.

The rearrangement uses TRBV20-1 and TRBJ2-2, with D unclear. Trimming removed 0 bases at V and 9 bases at J, with 14 bases between. Germline V lookup: CDR1 DFQATT, CDR2 SNEGSKA (reference sequence). The CDR3 loop spans 14 amino acids. The CDR3 DNA is TGCAGTGCTAGAGATAGAAAAACAACTAGGGAGCTGTTTTTT. It is translated as CSARDRKTTRELFF.

This clone has only one observation. The CDR3 sequence is CSARGRRDKLAYGYEQYF. In DNA, the CDR3 is TGCAGTGCTAGAGGACGCCGGGACAAATTGGCCTATGGCTACGAGCAGTACTTC. The chain uses TRBV20-1 and TRBJ2-7; D perhaps matches TRBD1 (6 bases). The length of the CDR3 is 18 residues. Trimming took off 1 base at V and 3 bases at J, with 25 bases between the two ends. The germline gives CDR1 DFQATT, CDR2 SNEGSKA (reference sequence).

This CDR3 reads CASRRGTSGAYEQYF. CDR3 in DNA: TGTGCCAGCAGGCGAGGGACTAGCGGGGCCTACGAGCAGTACTTC. The chain links TRBV11-2 to TRBJ2-7; 13 bases map to TRBD2. CDR1 is SGHAT and CDR2 is FQNNGV in the germline V gene. The ends lost 6 bases at V and 2 bases at J; junction bases unmatched: 4. This CDR3 has 15 amino acids.

At least ten counts were recorded for this clone. The chain links TRBV5-1 to TRBJ1-1; a weak D match, TRBD1 (5 bases). The CDR3 contains 12 residues. The V end lost 2 bases, the J end lost 11 bases, and 13 bases lay between the germline ends. Germline CDR1 SGHRS, CDR2 YFSETQ. CDR3 sequence: CASSLGHGTAFF. The CDR3 coding sequence is TGCGCCAGCAGCTTAGGACACGGAACGGCTTTCTTT.

This clone was picked up many times. The rearrangement joins TRBV10-2 to TRBJ2-7; 10 bases map to TRBD2. CDR1 WSHSY and CDR2 SAAADI come from the germline V gene. This CDR3 has 14 residues. Germline trimming cut 7 bases from V and 4 bases from J; bases unmatched to any gene: 7. The CDR3 reads CASNDLAGDYEQYF. The CDR3 nucleotides are TGCGCCAGCAACGATCTAGCGGGAGATTACGAGCAGTACTTC.

At least ten counts were recorded for this clone. The CDR3 coding sequence is TGCAGTGCTAGCGGCGGGGAGGAGACCCAGTACTTC. It yields the protein CSASGGEETQYF. This chain uses TRBV20-1 with TRBJ2-5; TRBD2 might be the D (6 bases). V was trimmed by 3 bases and J by 5 bases, leaving 10 bases between them. CDR3 length equals 12 residues. CDR1 and CDR2 from the germline V gene are DFQATT and SNEGSKA (reference sequence).